These 19 T cell receptor beta chains were all obtained from the same sample, sequenced in a study of blood T cell repertoires in COVID-19. Libraries were prepared by immunoSEQ multiplex PCR; TCRdb keeps only in-frame clonotypes and omits some of them. The sample consists of approximately 200,000 clones, roughly 91% of them appearing once. Sequences were obtained from PBMCs or T cells enriched from blood (not recorded which). These receptors originate from a man between 25 and 39 years old in a cohort exposed to, infected with or recovered from COVID-19 (not recorded which).

The rearrangement joins TRBV28 to TRBJ1-2; TRBD1 is a possible D gene (5 bases). This CDR3 has 16 amino acids. Trimming took off 5 bases at V and 8 bases at J, with 24 bases between the two ends. Germline V gene data show CDR1 as MDHEN and CDR2 as SYDVKM. This CDR3 is CASSLRNPGQGGGYTF. DNA for the CDR3: TGTGCCAGCAGTCTAAGGAACCCTGGGCAGGGTGGGGGCTACACCTTC.

The rearrangement uses TRBV12-5 and TRBJ1-3; D perhaps matches TRBD1 (5 bases). The V gene lost 1 base and the J gene lost 0 bases, with 10 bases spanning the gap. Germline-derived CDR1 and CDR2 are LGHNT and FRNRAP. The length of the CDR3 is 16 residues. Written as DNA, the CDR3 is TGTGCTAGTGGTTTGGACACAGGAGTCTCTGGAAACACCATATATTTT. This encodes CASGLDTGVSGNTIYF.

The chain joins TRBV20-1 to TRBJ1-2; D is possibly TRBD1 (6 bases). The CDR3 sequence is 12 residues long. Looked up from germline, CDR1 is DFQATT and CDR2 is SNEGSKA (reference sequence). Between the trimmed V and J ends, which lost 3 bases and 8 bases, there was a span of 13 bases. CDR3 sequence: CSASVGQGGYTF. The CDR3, as DNA: TGCAGTGCTAGTGTTGGCCAGGGGGGCTACACCTTC.

The chain combines TRBV7-2 with TRBJ2-3, with TRBD2 identical over 10 bases. The CDR3 totals 19 residues. Germline lookup yields CDR1 SGHTA and CDR2 FQGNSA. V gave up 5 bases and J gave up 1 base; unmatched junction bases: 15. The CDR3 sequence is CASSHDVSGRTPRTDTQYF. Here the CDR3 DNA reads TGTGCCAGCAGCCATGACGTTAGCGGGAGGACGCCGCGCACAGATACGCAGTATTTT.

This rearrangement joins TRBV7-9 to TRBJ2-7; 8 bases match TRBD1. The CDR3 runs to 14 residues. V lost 3 bases to trimming and J lost 5 bases; unmatched junction nucleotides: 6. Germline lookup yields CDR1 SEHNR and CDR2 FQNEAQ (reference sequence). The CDR3 loop is CASSLGQAIHEQYF. The CDR3 DNA follows: TGTGCCAGCAGCTTGGGACAGGCAATCCACGAGCAGTACTTC.

V gene TRBV6-5 combines with J gene TRBJ1-1; D is perhaps TRBD1 (5 bases). Trimming pared 6 bases from V and 1 base from J, leaving 9 bases between. The germline V gene encodes CDR1 MNHEY and CDR2 SVGAGI. CDR3 size: 13 residues. The CDR3 reads CASRGHSNTEAFF. The CDR3 nucleotides are TGTGCCAGCAGAGGACACTCGAACACTGAAGCTTTCTTT.

The chain uses TRBV6-1 and TRBJ2-1; D perhaps matches TRBD1 (5 bases). The length of the CDR3 is 17 residues. Germline V gene data show CDR1 as MNHNS and CDR2 as SASEGT. V was pared by 2 bases and J by 4 bases, with 18 bases between. Written as DNA, the CDR3 is TGTGCCAGCAGTGAAAAGGATAGGGGCCTTAGGTACAATGAGCAGTTCTTC. As protein: CASSEKDRGLRYNEQFF.

This chain uses TRBV7-9 with TRBJ2-5; 7 bases are shared with TRBD2. The germline gives CDR1 SEHNR, CDR2 FQNEAQ (reference sequence). Germline trimming cut 6 bases from V and 3 bases from J; bases unmatched to any gene: 16. The CDR3 has 17 residues. CDR3 amino acids: CASSLYPPRSGEETQYF. CDR3 bases: TGTGCCAGCAGTTTATATCCCCCACGGAGCGGGGAAGAGACCCAGTACTTC.

The chain has TRBV24-1 and TRBJ1-5; possibly TRBD1 for D (6 bases). CDR3 length: 16 residues. V was trimmed by 3 bases and J by 1 base, leaving 12 bases between them. Germline V gene sequence: CDR1 KGHDR, CDR2 SFDVKD. The CDR3 region is CATSDRTEPSNQPQHF. The CDR3 DNA reads TGTGCCACCAGTGATAGGACAGAGCCGAGCAATCAGCCCCAGCATTTT.

This chain joins TRBV10-3 and TRBJ2-5; TRBD1 might be the D (5 bases). Germline assignment: CDR1 ENHRY and CDR2 SYGVKD. Trimming took off 2 bases at V and 7 bases at J, with 8 bases between the two ends. The CDR3 is 12 amino acids. The CDR3 nucleotides read TGTGCCATCAGTGAGCTTAGGGGGACCCAGTACTTC. Protein sequence: CAISELRGTQYF.

This chain connects TRBV3-1 (or the pseudogene TRBV3-2) to TRBJ2-3; TRBD2 might be the D (6 bases). Per germline, CDR1 LGHDT and CDR2 YNNKEL (reference sequence). Trimming removed 1 base from V and 8 bases from J, with 22 bases in between. CDR3 size: 17 residues. The CDR3 DNA follows: TGTGCCAGCAGCCAAGGGGCCCGGGGAGGTACATTGGGTACGCAGTATTTT. This translates into CASSQGARGGTLGTQYF.

This chain links TRBV7-2 with TRBJ2-1; D is possibly TRBD2 (6 bases). This CDR3 has 15 amino acids. Per the germline V gene, CDR1 is SGHTA and CDR2 is FQGNSA. V was trimmed by 3 bases and J by 6 bases, leaving 15 bases between them. Written as DNA, the CDR3 is TGTGCCAGCAGCTTGGGTGGGACTCTCTCCAATGAGCAGTTCTTC. It yields the protein CASSLGGTLSNEQFF.

The V and J genes are TRBV4-2 and TRBJ1-6; 9 nucleotides match TRBD1. V trimming: 0 bases; J trimming: 11 bases; junction bases outside the gene matches: 11. Germline-derived CDR1 and CDR2 are LGHNA and YNFKEQ. This CDR3 is 17 amino acids long. The DNA of the CDR3 is TGTGCCAGCAGCCAAGATCCGCCGGGACAGGGATGGGCACCCCTCCACTTT. Residues: CASSQDPPGQGWAPLHF.

The gene calls are TRBV10-3 and TRBJ2-1; 12 positions agree with TRBD2. Germline V gene data show CDR1 as ENHRY and CDR2 as SYGVKD. The CDR3 spans 16 residues. With V trimmed by 5 bases and J by 12 bases, 14 bases remained unmatched. CDR3 DNA: TGTGCCATCAGTCAATCCGGGACTAGCGGGTTGATTTCGCAGTTCTTC. Translated, it gives CAISQSGTSGLISQFF.

This sequence joins TRBV7-8 and TRBJ1-2; 11 nucleotides match TRBD1. The V and J ends lost 5 bases and 7 bases, in that order; junction bases with no gene match: 12. Germline V gene lookup returns CDR1 SGHVS and CDR2 FQNEAQ. CDR3 size: 16 residues. The CDR3 reads CASSNNPDRGRGGYTF. Written as DNA, the CDR3 is TGTGCCAGCAGCAACAACCCGGACAGGGGGCGCGGTGGCTACACCTTC. Together with reference TRBV7-8 and TRBJ1-2, the CDR3 gives the full variable domain: GAGVSQSPRYKVAKRGQDVALRCDPISGHVSLFWYQQALGQGPEFLTYFQNEAQLDKSGLPSDRFFAERPEGSVSTLKIQRTQQEDSAVYLCASSNNPDRGRGGYTFGSGTRLTVV.

This chain joins TRBV5-1 and TRBJ2-2; 9 bases align to TRBD2. Germline V gives CDR1 SGHRS, CDR2 YFSETQ. The CDR3 has 14 amino acids. Trimming removed 4 bases from V and 5 bases from J; junction bases left unmatched: 3. DNA of the CDR3: TGCGCCAGCAGCCAAGGACTAGCGACCGGGGAGCTGTTTTTT. It codes for CASSQGLATGELFF.

This chain uses TRBV13 with TRBJ1-2, with a weak D call TRBD1 (6 bases). V lost 5 bases and J lost 1, with 17 bases in between. Germline values: CDR1 PRHDT, CDR2 FYEKMQ (reference sequence). This CDR3 comprises 16 residues. In nucleotides, the CDR3 is TGTGCCAGCAGCATAAAAACAGGGACGATTAACTATGGCTACACCTTC. It yields the protein CASSIKTGTINYGYTF.

The rearrangement links TRBV3-1 (or the pseudogene TRBV3-2) to TRBJ1-5, with 8 bases aligning to TRBD1. Unmatched junction bases numbered 7, after V lost 4 bases and J lost 2 bases. The CDR3 length is 16 residues. From germline, CDR1 is LGHDT and CDR2 YNNKEL (reference sequence). CDR3 in DNA: TGTGCCAGCAGCCTTCATGGACAGGGTGGCAATCAGCCCCAGCATTTT. Translating it yields CASSLHGQGGNQPQHF.

The V gene is TRBV19, the J gene TRBJ2-1, with 7 nucleotides matching TRBD2. This CDR3 is built from 15 residues. V lost 5 bases and J lost 4; bases outside the gene matches: 8. The germline CDR1 and CDR2 sequences are LNHDA and SQIVND (reference sequence). In DNA, the CDR3 is TGTGCCAGTAGTGACGGGGGGTTAGGTTACAATGAGCAGTTCTTC. This encodes CASSDGGLGYNEQFF.